What follows are 3 T cell receptor beta chains derived from one specimen sequenced in a study of T cell responses to AZD1222 COVID-19 vaccine. Data came from immunoSEQ multiplex PCR; TCRdb stores just in-frame clones and leaves some out. The sample lists approximately 110,000 clones; more than 90% were seen once. This material consisted of peripheral blood, taken on day 0 of AZD1222 vaccination. These receptors were obtained from an adult in good health.

The CDR3 region is CAISGQESSGNTIYF. The CDR3 DNA reads TGTGCCATCAGTGGGCAGGAGAGCTCTGGAAACACCATATATTTT. The gene calls are TRBV10-3 and TRBJ1-3; D gene unclear. This CDR3 contains 15 residues. V was trimmed by 4 bases and J by 0 bases, leaving 10 bases between them. CDR1 is ENHRY and CDR2 is SYGVKD in the germline V gene.

As regards this clone: Different DNA sequences within this sample yield the same CDR3. The chain employs TRBV18 and TRBJ1-3; no firm D call. This CDR3 has 14 residues. Trimming took 3 bases from V and 0 from J, leaving 6 bases between them. From germline, CDR1 is KGHSH and CDR2 LQKENI. For the CDR3, the DNA is TGTGCCAGCTCACCGTCAGGCTCTGGAAACACCATATATTTT. Translation gives CASSPSGSGNTIYF.

The chain links TRBV18 to TRBJ2-3; 7 bases fit TRBD2. Germline-derived CDR1 and CDR2 are KGHSH and LQKENI. J lost 2 bases, V lost 0 bases, and 5 bases had no gene match. The CDR3 has 16 amino acids. CDR3 amino acids: CASSPPGLRITDTQYF. The CDR3 bases are TGTGCCAGCTCACCACCGGGACTAAGAATCACAGATACGCAGTATTTT. The full variable domain, its missing parts supplied by reference TRBV18 and TRBJ2-3, is NAGVMQNPRHLVRRRGQEARLRCSPMKGHSHVYWYRQLPEEGLKFMVYLQKENIIDESGMPKERFSAEFPKEGPSILRIQQVVRGDSAAYFCASSPPGLRITDTQYFGPGTRLTVL.